This T cell receptor beta chain was captured in a study of T cells in Graves' hyperthyroidism and ophthalmopathy. The CDR3 extends over 15 amino acids. Germline V gene data show CDR1 as MNHNS and CDR2 as SASEGT. V was trimmed by 7 bases and J by 2 bases, leaving 18 bases between them. From RNA transcripts, TCR beta CDR3 regions were amplified. HTBI primers drove first-round RT-PCR of the TCR CDR3. TCRdb re-derived calls from the multiplex PCR reads in MiXCR, one entry per CDR3 protein. The table shows hundreds of thousands of distinct CDR3 sequences, with 14% to 15% occurring only once. For this clonotype: Its cognate antigen is unknown.

Overall study findings and caveats: The model predicted ophthalmopathy a median around six months before onset. Through a model of 13 V-J features, ophthalmopathy was separated from stable hyperthyroidism.

V and J are TRBV6-1 and TRBJ2-7, with D maybe TRBD1 (7 bases). The TCR comes from a man aged 18 to 30 with Graves' ophthalmopathy. The sample comprised blood. Written as DNA, the CDR3 is TGTGCCAGCACCGGAGGGAGACAGGGCGCCTACGAGCAGTACTTC. This gives the protein CASTGGRQGAYEQYF.